Below, 28 T cell receptor beta chains from the same sample are listed, as sequenced in a study of T-cell reconstitution after alpha-beta-depleted transplantation in children. As it was prepared, the TCRbeta library received unique molecular identifiers. TCRdb re-called the PCR reads with MiXCR, one entry per CDR3 protein. The sample holds about 480,000 distinct CDR3 sequences, around 13% seen once. This sample comprised PBMCs from the stem cell graft donor, obtained from the stem cell graft. Receptors were obtained from a human donor who donated a stem cell graft to a child with combined immunodeficiency.

This clonotype was observed at least ten times. This chain connects TRBV24-1 to TRBJ2-1, with 8 bases lining up with TRBD1. V lost 3 bases to trimming and J lost 2 bases; unmatched junction nucleotides: 8. Germline V gives CDR1 KGHDR, CDR2 SFDVKD. This CDR3 spans 17 amino acids. CDR3 protein: CATSDPAGTGPYNEQFF. CDR3 in DNA: TGTGCCACCAGTGATCCAGCCGGGACAGGCCCCTACAATGAGCAGTTCTTC.

This clonotype has at least ten counts. This chain joins TRBV20-1 and TRBJ2-5; D is possibly TRBD2 (6 bases). The CDR3 has 14 residues. Trimming left V 4 bases short and J 5 bases short, with 17 bases between. Germline V gene data show CDR1 as DFQATT and CDR2 as SNEGSKA (reference sequence). The CDR3 region is CSAILAASTETQYF. The DNA of the CDR3 is TGCAGTGCTATCTTAGCGGCCTCCACCGAGACCCAGTACTTC.

This clonotype has a count of ten or more. The rearrangement joins TRBV13 to TRBJ2-2; no reliable D call. Trimming shortened V by 5 bases and J by 2 bases, and 6 bases separated the two germline ends. This CDR3 has 13 amino acids. The germline gives CDR1 PRHDT, CDR2 FYEKMQ (reference sequence). This CDR3 reads CASSRINTGELFF. The CDR3 DNA sequence: TGTGCCAGCAGCCGGATCAACACCGGGGAGCTGTTTTTT.

This clonotype appeared a few times. The rearrangement links TRBV20-1 to TRBJ2-3; 7 bases fit TRBD2. V shed 0 bases and J 6 bases; nucleotides not matched to a gene: 9. This CDR3 contains 15 residues. Germline loops: CDR1 DFQATT, CDR2 SNEGSKA (reference sequence). In nucleotides, the CDR3 is TGCAGTGCTAGAGATAGAGGGGACTACTGGGATACGCAGTATTTT. Translated, it gives CSARDRGDYWDTQYF.

This clonotype was recorded at least ten times. V gene TRBV5-1 combines with J gene TRBJ2-7; unclear D gene. The CDR3 consists of 13 residues. Germline V gene lookup returns CDR1 SGHRS and CDR2 YFSETQ. V was shortened by 0 bases and J by 3 bases, with 7 bases between the two germline ends. The CDR3 DNA reads as TGCGCCAGCAGCTTGGGACATAACTACGAGCAGTACTTC. Translated, it gives CASSLGHNYEQYF.

The chain carries TRBV11-2 and TRBJ2-2, with D perhaps matching TRBD2 (5 bases). V lost 5 bases to trimming and J lost 8 bases, with 15 bases between them. CDR3 length: 14 residues. The germline V gene encodes CDR1 SGHAT and CDR2 FQNNGV. This CDR3 reads CASSPLRGWGELFF. The CDR3 DNA sequence: TGTGCCAGCAGCCCGCTCCGGGGTTGGGGGGAGCTGTTTTTT.

This clonotype was counted many times. The V call is TRBV12-3 or TRBV12-4, the J call TRBJ2-2; the D is unclear. With 5 bases removed from V and 1 base from J, the gap between germline ends came to 11 bases. The CDR3 loop spans 15 amino acids. The CDR3 region has the DNA TGTGCCAGCAGTCGTCAGGTGGGGAACACCGGGGAGCTGTTTTTT. As protein: CASSRQVGNTGELFF.

The chain has TRBV3-1 and TRBJ2-7, with 8 bases lining up with TRBD1. Unmatched junction bases numbered 7, after V lost 3 bases and J lost 3 bases. Germline lookup yields CDR1 LGHDT and CDR2 YNNKEL (reference sequence). There are 15 residues in the CDR3. The CDR3 sequence is CASSHKGQVVYEQYF. The CDR3 DNA is TGTGCCAGCAGCCACAAGGGACAGGTGGTCTACGAGCAGTACTTC.

This chain connects TRBV5-1 to TRBJ1-2; TRBD1 matches 7 bases. CDR3 size: 15 residues. V shed 1 base, J shed 2 bases, and the junction held 5 bases outside the gene matches. Looked up from germline, CDR1 is SGHRS and CDR2 is YFSETQ. Here the CDR3 DNA reads TGCGCCAGCAGCTTGCACACGGGACAGAACTATGGCTACACCTTC. Translated: CASSLHTGQNYGYTF. The variable domain in full, completed from reference TRBV5-1 and TRBJ1-2, reads KAGVTQTPRYLIKTRGQQVTLSCSPISGHRSVSWYQQTPGQGLQFLFEYFSETQRNKGNFPGRFSGRQFSNSRSEMNVSTLELGDSALYLCASSLHTGQNYGYTFGSGTRLTVV.

This clonotype was recorded many times. V is TRBV6-5 and J is TRBJ2-1; 9 bases align to TRBD2. The CDR3 totals 17 residues. The junction had 9 bases not matched to a gene; V was cut back by 0 bases and J by 6 bases. Germline V gene data show CDR1 as MNHEY and CDR2 as SVGAGI. CDR3 DNA sequence: TGTGCCAGCAGTTACTCGAAGGGCGCTAGCGGGATCAATGAGCAGTTCTTC. Amino acid sequence: CASSYSKGASGINEQFF.

Worth noting for this clonotype: A much larger clone lies a single base off, so this may be a read error. The chain combines TRBV20-1 with TRBJ2-3; TRBD1 might be the D (5 bases). The DNA matches TRBJ1-5 better at its end, which makes the J call doubtful. Germline lookup yields CDR1 DFQATT and CDR2 SNEGSKA (reference sequence). CDR3 size: 13 residues. This chain's CDR3 is CSAANSGADTQHF. DNA for the CDR3: TGCAGTGCTGCGAATAGCGGGGCAGATACGCAGCATTTT.

V is TRBV9 and J is TRBJ2-7; D is perhaps TRBD1 (5 bases). The CDR3 sequence is 15 residues long. CDR1 and CDR2 (germline): SGDLS, YYNGEE. V lost 0 bases and J 0 bases, leaving 10 bases between the germline ends. In nucleotides, the CDR3 is TGTGCCAGCAGCGTAGAAGGGGCAGGCTCCTACGAGCAGTACTTC. It is translated as CASSVEGAGSYEQYF.

This clonotype was counted ten times or more. The V and J genes are TRBV10-2 and TRBJ2-7, with TRBD1 matching 9 bases. The CDR3 has 15 residues. Per germline, CDR1 WSHSY and CDR2 SAAADI. J was trimmed by 1 base and V by 7 bases; bases with no gene match: 8. CDR3 bases: TGCGCCAGCACCTACCCCGGGACAGGGTCCTACGAGCAGTACTTC. Protein sequence: CASTYPGTGSYEQYF.

There are a few counts of this clonotype. This rearrangement joins TRBV12-3 or TRBV12-4 to TRBJ2-1; a weak D match, TRBD2 (5 bases). This CDR3 has 15 residues. Deletions cut 6 bases from V and 5 bases from J, with 17 bases between. The DNA for the CDR3 is TGTGCCAGCAGGGGCCCTGTGTCGGGGAACAATGAGCAGTTCTTC. Protein: CASRGPVSGNNEQFF.

This clonotype was recorded many times. The V call is TRBV12-3 or TRBV12-4, the J call TRBJ2-5, with a tentative D call TRBD1 (5 bases). The CDR3 consists of 11 residues. V lost 9 bases to trimming and J lost 5 bases, with 10 bases between them. In DNA, the CDR3 is TGTGCCAGTCAGGGCACGGAGACCCAGTACTTC. Residues: CASQGTETQYF.

Many counts were recorded for this clonotype. The chain links TRBV12-3 or TRBV12-4 to TRBJ2-7; TRBD2 is a possible D gene (6 bases). This CDR3 is built from 14 residues. Trimming left V 5 bases short and J 1 base short, with 12 bases between. Here the CDR3 reads CASSLGGMSYEQYF. In nucleotides, the CDR3 is TGTGCCAGCAGTCTGGGGGGTATGTCCTACGAGCAGTACTTC.

In this sample, this clonotype turned up many times. The rearrangement uses TRBV24-1 and TRBJ2-3; 11 nucleotides line up with TRBD2. Trimming at V came to 4 bases and at J to 3 bases, leaving 5 bases not matched to a gene. Germline CDR1 and CDR2: KGHDR and SFDVKD. This CDR3 contains 16 residues. CDR3 residues: CATSDQTSGRTDTQYF. The CDR3 DNA sequence: TGTGCCACCAGTGACCAAACTAGCGGGAGAACAGATACGCAGTATTTT.

This clonotype was counted between two and nine times. The chain is built from TRBV6-4 and TRBJ2-3, with TRBD2 matching over 12 bases. Germline V gene sequence: CDR1 MRHNA, CDR2 SNTAGT. The CDR3 is 16 amino acids. J gave up 4 bases and V 3 bases, and 5 bases lay outside the gene matches. This CDR3 reads CASSEGSSGGADTQYF. The CDR3 DNA follows: TGTGCCAGCAGTGAGGGTTCTAGCGGGGGGGCAGATACGCAGTATTTT.

This chain joins TRBV9 and TRBJ2-3, with D possibly being TRBD2 (6 bases). The V gene lost 0 bases and the J gene lost 2 bases, with 10 bases spanning the gap. Germline CDR1 is SGDLS and CDR2 is YYNGEE. The CDR3 runs 15 residues. CDR3 nucleotide sequence: TGTGCCAGCAGCGTAGGTGGGGGGACCACAGATACGCAGTATTTT. It encodes CASSVGGGTTDTQYF.

This chain uses TRBV5-6 with TRBJ2-3; D is unresolved. The length of the CDR3 is 19 residues. The V gene lost 1 base and the J gene lost 0 bases, with 21 bases spanning the gap. Per the germline V gene, CDR1 is SGHDT and CDR2 is YYEEEE. CDR3 sequence: CASSLFPPLRRASTDTQYF. In DNA form, the CDR3 reads TGTGCCAGCAGCTTGTTTCCCCCCCTTCGTAGAGCTAGCACAGATACGCAGTATTTT.

This clonotype was counted a few times. The chain employs TRBV29-1 and TRBJ2-5; 7 bases line up with TRBD1. Germline CDR1 reads SQVTM; CDR2 reads ANQGSEA. This CDR3 contains 15 residues. J lost 1 base, V lost 7 bases, and 12 bases had no gene match. The CDR3 region has the DNA TGCAGCGGCATGAAGGGGGCTAGCAGCCAAGAGACCCAGTACTTC. Translation gives CSGMKGASSQETQYF.

The chain links TRBV5-1 to TRBJ1-6; 8 positions agree with TRBD1. Per the germline V gene, CDR1 is SGHRS and CDR2 is YFSETQ. V was pared by 0 bases and J by 7 bases, with 6 bases of the junction left unmatched. The CDR3 sequence is 16 residues long. The CDR3 DNA reads as TGCGCCAGCAGCTTGGGGACAGGGCCCCGCAATTCACCCCTCCACTTT. Translating gives CASSLGTGPRNSPLHF. Full variable domain (rest looked up from reference TRBV5-1 and TRBJ1-6): KAGVTQTPRYLIKTRGQQVTLSCSPISGHRSVSWYQQTPGQGLQFLFEYFSETQRNKGNFPGRFSGRQFSNSRSEMNVSTLELGDSALYLCASSLGTGPRNSPLHFGNGTRLTVT.

This clonotype was recorded at least ten times. The V gene is TRBV6-5, the J gene TRBJ1-1; D not certain. V was trimmed by 0 bases and J by 1 base, leaving 9 bases between them. Per germline, CDR1 MNHEY and CDR2 SVGAGI. The CDR3 is 15 residues long. The DNA of the CDR3 is TGTGCCAGCAGTTACTCGACGGCAGGGAACACTGAAGCTTTCTTT. It encodes CASSYSTAGNTEAFF.

The table lists this clonotype with many counts. The chain recombines TRBV12-3 or TRBV12-4 with TRBJ2-5; 10 bases align to TRBD2. The CDR3 loop spans 15 amino acids. The V segment lost 3 bases and the J segment 3 bases; nucleotides outside the gene matches: 4. The CDR3 reads CASSLQAGGKETQYF. CDR3 DNA: TGTGCCAGCAGTTTGCAAGCGGGAGGGAAAGAGACCCAGTACTTC.

The rearrangement links TRBV20-1 to TRBJ1-5; D possibly corresponds to TRBD1 (6 bases). This CDR3 is 13 amino acids long. Germline loops: CDR1 DFQATT, CDR2 SNEGSKA (reference sequence). Trimming removed 5 bases at V and 4 bases at J, with 12 bases between. CDR3 sequence reads: CSALDSRNQPQHF. The CDR3 DNA reads as TGCAGTGCTTTGGACAGTCGGAATCAGCCCCAGCATTTT.

This clonotype came up many times. For the CDR3, the DNA is TGTGCCAGCAGCTCCGGGACAGGGGGACAGGAAAAACTGTTTTTT. It is translated as CASSSGTGGQEKLFF. The J gene is TRBJ1-4, the V gene TRBV12-3 or TRBV12-4; 11 bases align to TRBD1. The length of the CDR3 is 15 residues. With V trimmed by 6 bases and J by 8 bases, 8 bases remained unmatched.

V and J are TRBV7-2 and TRBJ1-1; 8 bases fit TRBD1. Germline assignment: CDR1 SGHTA and CDR2 FQGNSA. V shed 4 bases, J shed 3 bases, and the junction held 7 bases outside the gene matches. CDR3 length: 15 amino acids. The CDR3 protein is CASSYGNRGDTEAFF. The CDR3 DNA reads TGTGCCAGCAGCTACGGGAACAGGGGGGACACTGAAGCTTTCTTT.

J is TRBJ2-7 and V is TRBV7-6; 9 bases are shared with TRBD2. Germline CDR1 SGHVS, CDR2 FNYEAQ. J lost 5 bases, V lost 4 bases, and 6 bases had no gene match. The CDR3 runs 14 residues. The CDR3 here is CASSSGTSRHEQYF. In DNA, the CDR3 is TGTGCCAGCAGCTCTGGGACTAGCCGCCACGAGCAGTACTTC.